Presented here are 4 T cell receptor beta chains from one specimen sequenced in a study of regulatory T cells in long-lasting Graves disease. Noted time point: persistent/refractory GD, antithyroid drugs over 5 years with positive TRAb. Construction of the TCR library relied on RNA isolated from PBMCs. Relying on iRepertoire HTBI primers and Arm-PCR of CDR3 regions, the team built TCR beta libraries. TCRdb ran MiXCR on the multiplex PCR reads and lists one entry per CDR3 protein. The sample contains roughly 500,000 distinct CDR3 sequences, roughly a fifth of which appear only once. Sequencing used peripheral blood mononuclear cells (PBMCs), obtained when the disease was refractory, from a patient treated with antithyroid drugs. Receptors were obtained from a female donor with Graves disease.

This sequence joins TRBV3-1 and TRBJ2-2; no definite D call. CDR1 and CDR2 from the germline V gene are LGHDT and YNNKEL (reference sequence). Trimming left V 0 bases short and J 3 bases short, with 8 bases between. There are 15 residues in the CDR3. CDR3 in DNA: TGTGCCAGCAGCCAAGACACTATCTACACCGGGGAGCTGTTTTTT. This gives the protein CASSQDTIYTGELFF.

The chain links TRBV29-1 to TRBJ1-6, with D tentatively TRBD1 (5 bases). Germline V lookup: CDR1 SQVTM, CDR2 ANQGSEA. V was cut by 6 bases and J by 7 bases, with 16 bases left in between. The CDR3 totals 14 residues. Here the CDR3 DNA reads TGCAGCGTCGGTACCGGGACGGAAAATTCACCCCTCCACTTT. It yields the protein CSVGTGTENSPLHF. The full variable domain, rest sourced from reference TRBV29-1 and TRBJ1-6, is SAVISQKPSRDICQRGTSLTIQCQVDSQVTMMFWYRQQPGQSLTLIATANQGSEATYESGFVIDKFPISRPNLTFSTLTVSNMSPEDSSIYLCSVGTGTENSPLHFGNGTRLTVT.

This clonotype appeared a few times. The rearrangement uses TRBV7-9 and TRBJ1-5; TRBD1 is a possible D gene (6 bases). CDR1 SEHNR and CDR2 FQNEAQ come from the germline V gene (reference sequence). V shed 1 base and J shed 4 bases, with 8 bases lying between them. The CDR3 spans 14 residues. The CDR3 DNA sequence: TGTGCCAGCAGCTTAGTCGGACAGAATCAGCCCCAGCATTTT. Translating gives CASSLVGQNQPQHF.

This sequence joins TRBV7-9 and TRBJ1-3; D not resolved. Germline CDR1 is SEHNR and CDR2 is FQNEAQ (reference sequence). Trimming removed 1 base from V and 0 bases from J, with 7 bases in between. This CDR3 comprises 15 residues. CDR3 amino acids: CASSLDIPSGNTIYF. The CDR3, as DNA: TGTGCCAGCAGCTTAGACATCCCCTCTGGAAACACCATATATTTT.